Listed here are 5 T cell receptor beta chains from one sample, sequenced in a study of T cells in Graves' hyperthyroidism and ophthalmopathy. Amplified regions were TCR beta CDR3 sequences from RNA transcripts. First-round RT-PCR of the TCR CDR3 relied on the HTBI primer set. TCRdb re-analysed the multiplex PCR reads in MiXCR, keeping a single row per CDR3 protein. The data show about 570,000 distinct CDR3 sequences, with 46% seen just once and 15% to 20% held by the top ten. The sequencing sample was made of peripheral blood or thyroid tissue (not recorded which). These receptors came from an adult woman with Graves' disease, either hyperthyroidism or ophthalmopathy (not recorded which).

This clonotype was detected ten times or more. The chain links TRBV19 to TRBJ1-5; D is possibly TRBD1 (5 bases). CDR3 length: 17 amino acids. Germline V gene lookup returns CDR1 LNHDA and CDR2 SQIVND (reference sequence). With 8 bases removed from V and 0 bases from J, the gap between germline ends came to 20 bases. CDR3 nucleotides: TGTGCCAGTGCCCCTCTTTGGGGCGCGTATAGCAATCAGCCCCAGCATTTT. It encodes CASAPLWGAYSNQPQHF.

At least ten counts were recorded for this clonotype. V usage is TRBV3-1 and J usage is TRBJ1-2; D not certain. V was clipped by 2 bases and J by 3 bases, with 10 bases between them. Germline values: CDR1 LGHDT, CDR2 YNNKEL (reference sequence). CDR3 size: 14 residues. The CDR3 bases are TGTGCCAGCAGCCAACGCGGGCTGGACTATGGCTACACCTTC. Encoded protein: CASSQRGLDYGYTF.

This chain uses TRBV20-1 with TRBJ1-2, with D hard to call. Looked up from germline, CDR1 is DFQATT and CDR2 is SNEGSKA (reference sequence). Trimming left V 0 bases short and J 3 bases short, with 8 bases between. The CDR3 totals 13 residues. The chain's CDR3 is CSARDIQDYGYTF. The CDR3 coding sequence is TGCAGTGCTAGAGATATCCAGGACTATGGCTACACCTTC.

The gene calls are TRBV20-1 and TRBJ2-5, with D possibly TRBD2 on 6 matching bases. Germline V gene lookup returns CDR1 DFQATT and CDR2 SNEGSKA (reference sequence). Trimming cost V 0 bases and J 5 bases, with 13 bases left between them. The CDR3 extends over 14 amino acids. For the CDR3, the DNA is TGCAGTGCTAGAGATCGGAGGGTTGGGGAGACCCAGTACTTC. This gives the protein CSARDRRVGETQYF.

The rearrangement links TRBV2 to TRBJ2-7; tentative D call: TRBD1 (6 bases). CDR3 length: 13 residues. The V gene's germline CDR1 is SNHLY and CDR2 FYNNEI. Trimming took 4 bases from V and 5 from J, leaving 12 bases between them. CDR3 sequence: CASSVETGNEQYF. Here the CDR3 DNA reads TGTGCCAGCAGTGTAGAGACAGGCAACGAGCAGTACTTC.